The present T cell receptor (beta chain) was sequenced within a study of PD-L1 blockade in urothelial cancer. The wider study: Patients initiated atezolizumab in the mid-2010s at 1,200 mg intravenously every 3 weeks. Blood yielded a median of around 140,000 T cells per sample.

This CDR3 is 16 amino acids long. CDR1 and CDR2 (germline): SEHNR, FQNEAQ (reference sequence). J lost 5 bases, V lost 1 base, and 5 bases had no gene match. Time point defined: pretreatment peripheral blood. Measured with immunoSEQ multiplex PCR; TCRdb has only the in-frame clones, and not every one. The sample yields about 39,000 clones, about nine tenths seen once. The sequenced sample was PBMCs, obtained around atezolizumab (anti-PD-L1) treatment. This receptor was taken from a woman aged 55-75 years with urothelial cancer. This chain connects TRBV7-9 to TRBJ2-2, with TRBD1 matching over 9 bases. In DNA form, the CDR3 reads TGTGCCAGCAGCTTAGGTCCCGGGACAGGGACCGGGGAGCTGTTTTTT. This codes for CASSLGPGTGTGELFF.